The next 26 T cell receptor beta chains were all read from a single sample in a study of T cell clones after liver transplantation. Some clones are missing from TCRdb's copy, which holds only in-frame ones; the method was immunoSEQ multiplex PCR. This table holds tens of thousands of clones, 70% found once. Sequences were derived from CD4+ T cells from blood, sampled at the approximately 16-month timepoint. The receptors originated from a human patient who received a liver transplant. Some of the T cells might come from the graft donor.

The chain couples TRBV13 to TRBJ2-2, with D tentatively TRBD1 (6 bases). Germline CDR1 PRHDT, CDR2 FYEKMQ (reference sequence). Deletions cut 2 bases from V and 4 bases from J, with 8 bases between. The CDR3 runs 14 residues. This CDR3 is CASSLQGSTGELFF. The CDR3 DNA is TGTGCCAGCAGCTTACAGGGGTCCACCGGGGAGCTGTTTTTT.

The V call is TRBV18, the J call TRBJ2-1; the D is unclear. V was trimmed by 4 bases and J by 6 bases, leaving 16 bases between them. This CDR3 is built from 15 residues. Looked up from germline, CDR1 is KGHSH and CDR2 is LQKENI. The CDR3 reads CASSLIQAVGNEQFF. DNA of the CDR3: TGTGCCAGCTCACTCATACAAGCCGTGGGCAATGAGCAGTTCTTC.

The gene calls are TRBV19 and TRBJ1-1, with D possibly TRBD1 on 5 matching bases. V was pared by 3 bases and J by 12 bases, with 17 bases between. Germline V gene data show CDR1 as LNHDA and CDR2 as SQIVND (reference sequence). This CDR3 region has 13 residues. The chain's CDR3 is CASSMGREGTTFF. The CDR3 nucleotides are TGTGCCAGTAGTATGGGGCGGGAGGGTACGACTTTCTTT.

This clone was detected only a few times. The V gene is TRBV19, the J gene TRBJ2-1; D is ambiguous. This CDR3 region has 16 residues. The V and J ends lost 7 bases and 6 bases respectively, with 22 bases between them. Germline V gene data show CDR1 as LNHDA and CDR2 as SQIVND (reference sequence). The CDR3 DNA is TGTGCCAGTAAGGGCTCGACTCAATCAACGGTCAATGAGCAGTTCTTC. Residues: CASKGSTQSTVNEQFF.

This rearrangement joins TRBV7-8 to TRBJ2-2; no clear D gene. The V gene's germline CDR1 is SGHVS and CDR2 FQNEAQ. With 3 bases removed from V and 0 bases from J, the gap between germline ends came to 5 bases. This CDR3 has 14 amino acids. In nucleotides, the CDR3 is TGTGCCAGCAGCTTTGGGGCGAACACCGGGGAGCTGTTTTTT. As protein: CASSFGANTGELFF.

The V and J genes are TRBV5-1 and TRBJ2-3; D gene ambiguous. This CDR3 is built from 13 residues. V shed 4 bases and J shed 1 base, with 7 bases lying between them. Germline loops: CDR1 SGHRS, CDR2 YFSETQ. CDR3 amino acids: CASSPWGTDTQYF. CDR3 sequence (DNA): TGCGCCAGCAGCCCCTGGGGCACAGATACGCAGTATTTT.

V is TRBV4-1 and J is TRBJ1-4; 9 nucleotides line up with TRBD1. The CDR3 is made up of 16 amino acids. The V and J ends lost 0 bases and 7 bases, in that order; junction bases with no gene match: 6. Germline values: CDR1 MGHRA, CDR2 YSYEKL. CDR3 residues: CASSQDKGTGTEKLFF. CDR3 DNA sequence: TGCGCCAGCAGCCAAGATAAAGGGACAGGGACTGAAAAACTGTTTTTT.

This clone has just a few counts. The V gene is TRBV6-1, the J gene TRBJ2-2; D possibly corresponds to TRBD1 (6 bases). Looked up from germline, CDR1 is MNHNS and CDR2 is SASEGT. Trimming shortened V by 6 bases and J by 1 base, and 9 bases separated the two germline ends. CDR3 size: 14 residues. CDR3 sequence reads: CASRQGWNTGELFF. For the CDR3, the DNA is TGTGCCAGCAGACAGGGTTGGAACACCGGGGAGCTGTTTTTT.

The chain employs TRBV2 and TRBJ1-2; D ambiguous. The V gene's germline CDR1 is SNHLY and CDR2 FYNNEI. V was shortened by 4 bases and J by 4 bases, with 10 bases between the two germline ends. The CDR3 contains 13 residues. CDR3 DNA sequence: TGTGCCAGCAGTGTTAGGCCCCTCTATGGCTACACCTTC. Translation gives CASSVRPLYGYTF.

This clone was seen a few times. CDR3 sequence (DNA): TGTGCCACCAGCAGAGATAGGGGTCATGGCTACACCTTC. Translating it yields CATSRDRGHGYTF. The chain is built from TRBV15 and TRBJ1-2, with a possible D match to TRBD1 (5 bases). Trimming pared 0 bases from V and 6 bases from J, leaving 8 bases between. From germline, CDR1 is LNHNV and CDR2 YYDKDF (reference sequence). This CDR3 comprises 13 residues.

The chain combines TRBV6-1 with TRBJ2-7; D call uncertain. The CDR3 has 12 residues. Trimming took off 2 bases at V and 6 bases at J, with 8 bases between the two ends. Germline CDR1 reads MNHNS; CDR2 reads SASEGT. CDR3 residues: CASSEPVSEQYF. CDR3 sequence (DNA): TGTGCCAGCAGTGAACCCGTGAGCGAGCAGTACTTC.

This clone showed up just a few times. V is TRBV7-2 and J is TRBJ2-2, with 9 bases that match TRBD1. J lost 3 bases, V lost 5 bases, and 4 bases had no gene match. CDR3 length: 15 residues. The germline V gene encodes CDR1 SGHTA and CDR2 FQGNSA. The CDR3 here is CASSRDRVDTGELFF. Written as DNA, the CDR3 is TGTGCCAGCAGCCGGGACAGGGTAGACACCGGGGAGCTGTTTTTT.

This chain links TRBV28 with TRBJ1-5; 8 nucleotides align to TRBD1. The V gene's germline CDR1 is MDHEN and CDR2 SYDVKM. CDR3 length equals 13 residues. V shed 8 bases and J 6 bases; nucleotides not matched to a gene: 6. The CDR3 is CASASGGLQPQHF. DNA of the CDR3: TGTGCCAGCGCGTCAGGGGGCCTTCAGCCCCAGCATTTT.

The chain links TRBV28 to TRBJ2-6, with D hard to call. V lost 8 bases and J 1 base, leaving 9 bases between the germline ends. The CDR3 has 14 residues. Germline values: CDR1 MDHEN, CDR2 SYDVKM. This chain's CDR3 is CASSVRSGANVLTF. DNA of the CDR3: TGTGCCAGCTCTGTGAGGTCTGGGGCCAACGTCCTGACTTTC. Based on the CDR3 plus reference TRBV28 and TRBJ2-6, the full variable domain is DVKVTQSSRYLVKRTGEKVFLECVQDMDHENMFWYRQDPGLGLRLIYFSYDVKMKEKGDIPEGYSVSREKKERFSLILESASTNQTSMYLCASSVRSGANVLTFGAGSRLTVL.

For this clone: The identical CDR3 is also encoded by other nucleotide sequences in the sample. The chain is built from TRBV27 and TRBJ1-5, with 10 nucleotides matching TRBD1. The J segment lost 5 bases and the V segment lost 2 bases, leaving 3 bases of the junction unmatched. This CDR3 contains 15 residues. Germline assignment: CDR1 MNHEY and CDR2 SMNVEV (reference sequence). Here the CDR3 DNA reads TGTGCCAGCAGTTTAGGCGGGACAGGGGATCAGCCCCAGCATTTT. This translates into CASSLGGTGDQPQHF.

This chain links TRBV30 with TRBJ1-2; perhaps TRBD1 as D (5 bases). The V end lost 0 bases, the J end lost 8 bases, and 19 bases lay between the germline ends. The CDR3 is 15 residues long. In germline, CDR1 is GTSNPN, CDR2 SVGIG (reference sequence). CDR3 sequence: CAWSVPLTALPGYTF. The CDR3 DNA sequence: TGTGCCTGGAGTGTTCCTTTGACAGCCTTGCCAGGCTACACCTTC.

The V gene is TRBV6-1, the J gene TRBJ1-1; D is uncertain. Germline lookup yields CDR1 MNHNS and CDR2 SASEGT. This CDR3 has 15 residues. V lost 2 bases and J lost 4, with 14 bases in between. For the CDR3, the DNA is TGTGCCAGCAGTGAACCCTCTGCTTCCGCCACTGAAGCTTTCTTT. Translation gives CASSEPSASATEAFF.

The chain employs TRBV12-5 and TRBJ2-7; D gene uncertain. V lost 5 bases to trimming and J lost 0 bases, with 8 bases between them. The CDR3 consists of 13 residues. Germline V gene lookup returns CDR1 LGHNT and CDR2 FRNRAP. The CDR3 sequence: CASGPRLSYEQYV. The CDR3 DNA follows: TGTGCTAGTGGTCCGCGTCTCTCCTACGAGCAGTACGTC.

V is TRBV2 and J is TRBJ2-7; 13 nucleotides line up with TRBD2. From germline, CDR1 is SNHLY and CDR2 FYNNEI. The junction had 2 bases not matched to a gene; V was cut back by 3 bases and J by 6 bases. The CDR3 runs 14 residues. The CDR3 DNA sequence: TGTGCCAGCAGTGACCGACTAGCGGGGGGCGAGCAGTACTTC. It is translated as CASSDRLAGGEQYF.

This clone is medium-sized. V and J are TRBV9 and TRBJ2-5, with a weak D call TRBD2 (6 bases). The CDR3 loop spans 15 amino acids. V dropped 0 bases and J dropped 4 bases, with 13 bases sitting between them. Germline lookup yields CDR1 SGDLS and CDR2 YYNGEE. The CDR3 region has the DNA TGTGCCAGCAGCGTAGGAAGTGGGCGGGGAGAGACCCAGTACTTC. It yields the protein CASSVGSGRGETQYF.

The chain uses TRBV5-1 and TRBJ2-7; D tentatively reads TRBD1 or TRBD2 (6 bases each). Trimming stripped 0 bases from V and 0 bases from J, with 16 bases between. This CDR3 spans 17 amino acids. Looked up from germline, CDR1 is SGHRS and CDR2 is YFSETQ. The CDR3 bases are TGCGCCAGCAGCTTGGCCGGGGGCTCGTACAGCTCCTACGAGCAGTACTTC. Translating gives CASSLAGGSYSSYEQYF.

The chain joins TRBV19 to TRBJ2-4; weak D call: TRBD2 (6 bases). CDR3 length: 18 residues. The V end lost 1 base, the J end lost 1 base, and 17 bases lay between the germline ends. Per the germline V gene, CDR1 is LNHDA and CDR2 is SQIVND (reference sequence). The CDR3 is CASSIGRAGSIAKNIQYF. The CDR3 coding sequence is TGTGCCAGTAGTATAGGAAGGGCGGGGAGCATCGCCAAAAACATTCAGTACTTC.

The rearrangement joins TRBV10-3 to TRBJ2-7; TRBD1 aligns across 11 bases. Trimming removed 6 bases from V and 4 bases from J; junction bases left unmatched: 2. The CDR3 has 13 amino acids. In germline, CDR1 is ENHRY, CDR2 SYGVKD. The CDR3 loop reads CAIRGQGGYEQYF. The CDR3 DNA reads TGTGCCATCAGGGGACAGGGGGGGTACGAGCAGTACTTC.

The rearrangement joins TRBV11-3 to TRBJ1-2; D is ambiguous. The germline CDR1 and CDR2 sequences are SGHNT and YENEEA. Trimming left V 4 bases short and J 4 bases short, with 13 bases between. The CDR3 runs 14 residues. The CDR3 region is CASSSHMGSYGYTF. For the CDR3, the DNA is TGTGCCAGCAGCTCCCACATGGGATCCTATGGCTACACCTTC.

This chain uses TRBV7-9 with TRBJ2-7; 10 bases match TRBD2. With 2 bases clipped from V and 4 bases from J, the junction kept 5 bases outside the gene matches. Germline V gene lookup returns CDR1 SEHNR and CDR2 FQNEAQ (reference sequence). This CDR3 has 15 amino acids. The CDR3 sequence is CASSLTSGAAYEQYF. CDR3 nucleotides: TGTGCCAGCAGCTTAACTAGCGGGGCCGCTTACGAGCAGTACTTC.

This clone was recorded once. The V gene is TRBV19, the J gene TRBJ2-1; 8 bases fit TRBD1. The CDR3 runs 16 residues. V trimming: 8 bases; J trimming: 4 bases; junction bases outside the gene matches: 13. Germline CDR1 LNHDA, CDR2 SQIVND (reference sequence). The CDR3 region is CASDTGSGTGYNEQFF. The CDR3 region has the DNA TGTGCCAGTGACACCGGGTCCGGGACAGGATACAATGAGCAGTTCTTC.